This T cell receptor beta chain was sequenced during a study of PD-L1 blockade in urothelial cancer. Study details: Analyses were performed on blood at 3 weeks after treatment start (the second dose) and at 6 weeks.

Assay: immunoSEQ multiplex PCR; the TCRdb copy retains only in-frame clones and omits some. The sample holds 43,000 or so clones; 80% are singletons and the top ten take 15% to 20%. Germline V gene data show CDR1 as GTSNPN and CDR2 as SVGIG (reference sequence). This CDR3 is 15 amino acids long. With 0 bases clipped from V and 0 bases from J, the junction kept 3 bases outside the gene matches. Time point here: pretreatment peripheral blood. Patients were diagnosed with urothelial carcinoma, either locally advanced or metastatic. This clonotype was sampled from a man aged 60 to 75 with urothelial cancer. The chain has TRBV30 and TRBJ2-7, with 9 bases identical to TRBD2. The source material was PBMCs, sampled around atezolizumab (anti-PD-L1) treatment. Here the CDR3 reads CAWSVPGLASYEQYF. CDR3 nucleotide sequence: TGTGCCTGGAGTGTTCCGGGACTAGCCTCCTACGAGCAGTACTTC.